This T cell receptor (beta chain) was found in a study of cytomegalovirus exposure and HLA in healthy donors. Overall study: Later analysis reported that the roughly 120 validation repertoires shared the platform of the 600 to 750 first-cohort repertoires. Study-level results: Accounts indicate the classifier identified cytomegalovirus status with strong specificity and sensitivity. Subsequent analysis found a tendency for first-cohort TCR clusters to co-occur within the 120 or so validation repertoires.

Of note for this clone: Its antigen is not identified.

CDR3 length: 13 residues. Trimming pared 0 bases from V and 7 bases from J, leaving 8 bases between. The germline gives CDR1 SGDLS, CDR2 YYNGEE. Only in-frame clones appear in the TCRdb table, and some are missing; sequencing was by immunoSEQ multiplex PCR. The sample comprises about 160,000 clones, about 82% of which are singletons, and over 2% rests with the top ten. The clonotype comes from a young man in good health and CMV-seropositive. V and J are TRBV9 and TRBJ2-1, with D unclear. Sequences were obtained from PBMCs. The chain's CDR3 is CASSVDRWNEQFF. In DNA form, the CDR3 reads TGTGCCAGCAGCGTAGATCGGTGGAATGAGCAGTTCTTC.